Following are 32 T cell receptor beta chains from one sample sequenced in a study of blood T cell repertoires in COVID-19. Sequencing was performed with immunoSEQ multiplex PCR; in TCRdb, only in-frame clones are kept and a portion is missing. Of around 270,000 clones detected, approximately 90% appear once; the ten largest clones hold 4%. The sequencing sample was made of peripheral blood. These receptors all stem from a man aged 55 to 69 who had recovered from COVID-19.

This clone was observed a few times. The chain is built from TRBV27 and TRBJ2-7, with no clear D. Germline CDR1 is MNHEY and CDR2 is SMNVEV (reference sequence). The CDR3 length is 15 residues. V was cut by 2 bases and J by 3 bases, with 14 bases left in between. This CDR3 reads CASSLGRNIFYEQYF. As DNA, the CDR3 is TGTGCCAGCAGTTTAGGCCGTAACATCTTCTACGAGCAGTACTTC.

The chain links TRBV5-5 to TRBJ1-2, with TRBD1 as a possible D gene (6 bases). Germline V gene sequence: CDR1 SGHKS, CDR2 YYEKEE (reference sequence). Trimming pared 1 base from V and 0 bases from J, leaving 13 bases between. The CDR3 is 16 residues long. DNA of the CDR3: TGTGCCAGCAGCTTGTTAGGGGAGGGGGCTAACTATGGCTACACCTTC. Its protein product is CASSLLGEGANYGYTF.

This clone was seen only once. The chain links TRBV6-5 to TRBJ1-2; D may be TRBD1 (6 bases). CDR1 MNHEY and CDR2 SVGAGI come from the germline V gene. The length of the CDR3 is 15 residues. Trimming stripped 2 bases from V and 8 bases from J, with 18 bases between. The CDR3 bases are TGTGCCAGCAGTTACATCCAGGGGAGTCAAGAGGGCTACACCTTC. Translated: CASSYIQGSQEGYTF.

The chain links TRBV2 to TRBJ2-7; 9 bases line up with TRBD1. Looked up from germline, CDR1 is SNHLY and CDR2 is FYNNEI. The V segment lost 3 bases and the J segment 3 bases; nucleotides outside the gene matches: 3. The CDR3 has 14 residues. The CDR3 DNA follows: TGTGCCAGCAGTGACCCGGGACAGGGCTACGAGCAGTACTTC. Protein product: CASSDPGQGYEQYF.

The V call is TRBV18, the J call TRBJ1-1; D not resolved. The CDR3 is 13 residues long. Germline CDR1 is KGHSH and CDR2 is LQKENI. V lost 4 bases, J lost 5 bases, and 11 bases lay in between. The DNA for the CDR3 is TGTGCCAGCTCACTACGGGAGGGTACTGAAGCTTTCTTT. As protein: CASSLREGTEAFF.

This sequence joins TRBV6-5 and TRBJ2-1; 7 bases align to TRBD1. Germline V lookup: CDR1 MNHEY, CDR2 SVGAGI. V lost 4 bases, J lost 7 bases, and 7 bases stayed unmatched. The CDR3 has 14 amino acids. CDR3 nucleotide sequence: TGTGCCAGCAGTTTAGGGGGCGGTGGGAATGAGCAGTTCTTC. It specifies CASSLGGGGNEQFF.

CDR3 sequence (DNA): TGTGCCAGTAGCCGTGGAGACCGGAATTCACCCCTCCACTTT. Translated: CASSRGDRNSPLHF. The rearrangement links TRBV19 to TRBJ1-6, with D unresolved. Trimming removed 6 bases at V and 7 bases at J, with 13 bases between. CDR3 length equals 14 residues. Germline V gives CDR1 LNHDA, CDR2 SQIVND (reference sequence).

The genes are TRBV30 and TRBJ1-2; no clear D gene. The CDR3 runs to 17 residues. Germline assignment: CDR1 GTSNPN and CDR2 SVGIG (reference sequence). The V end lost 0 bases, the J end lost 4 bases, and 21 bases lay between the germline ends. The DNA of the CDR3 is TGTGCCTGGAGTGTACGGCGGGGAACCGGCCGGGGCTATGGCTACACCTTC. Translated, it gives CAWSVRRGTGRGYGYTF.

The chain uses TRBV7-3 and TRBJ2-3; no firm D call. The CDR3 is made up of 14 amino acids. CDR1 is SGHTA, CDR2 FQGTGA, per germline. V was cut by 3 bases and J by 3 bases, with 10 bases left in between. Here the CDR3 reads CASSLRPQTDTQYF. In DNA form, the CDR3 reads TGTGCCAGCAGCTTGCGTCCCCAAACAGATACGCAGTATTTT.

The V and J genes are TRBV5-6 and TRBJ1-5, with a tentative D call TRBD1 (5 bases). This CDR3 has 15 residues. CDR1 SGHDT and CDR2 YYEEEE come from the germline V gene. With 3 bases removed from V and 4 bases from J, the gap between germline ends came to 14 bases. In nucleotides, the CDR3 is TGTGCCAGCAGCTCCGAAGACAGACCGAATCAGCCCCAGCATTTT. Translation gives CASSSEDRPNQPQHF.

The CDR3 spells CASTKNAGQGNEQYF. In DNA form, the CDR3 reads TGTGCCAGCACCAAAAATGCAGGACAGGGAAACGAGCAGTACTTC. The chain carries TRBV7-8 and TRBJ2-7, with 8 bases identical to TRBD1. This CDR3 region has 15 residues. Looked up from germline, CDR1 is SGHVS and CDR2 is FQNEAQ. J gave up 5 bases and V 7 bases, and 13 bases lay outside the gene matches.

This clone has more than one count but fewer than ten. The V and J genes are TRBV24-1 and TRBJ2-3; D is possibly TRBD1 (6 bases). With 9 bases removed from V and 0 bases from J, the gap between germline ends came to 12 bases. Germline V gene data show CDR1 as KGHDR and CDR2 as SFDVKD. CDR3 length: 14 residues. In DNA form, the CDR3 reads TGTGCCACCTCCATGCAGGGGAGCACAGATACGCAGTATTTT. It encodes CATSMQGSTDTQYF.

V gene TRBV11-3 combines with J gene TRBJ1-6; TRBD1 aligns across 10 bases. The germline V gene encodes CDR1 SGHNT and CDR2 YENEEA. The trim removed 5 bases at V and 8 bases at J, leaving 18 bases unmatched. CDR3 length equals 19 residues. The CDR3 protein is CASSPKRDRGQPRDSPLHF. The CDR3 bases are TGTGCCAGCAGCCCAAAGCGGGACAGGGGCCAGCCTCGGGATTCACCCCTCCACTTT.

The chain carries TRBV27 and TRBJ2-2, with D tentatively TRBD1 (6 bases). The V end lost 3 bases, the J end lost 1 base, and 9 bases lay between the germline ends. The CDR3 is 15 amino acids. Germline loops: CDR1 MNHEY, CDR2 SMNVEV (reference sequence). Here the CDR3 reads CASSLGHRNTGELFF. For the CDR3, the DNA is TGTGCCAGCAGTTTGGGACATAGGAACACCGGGGAGCTGTTTTTT.

This rearrangement joins TRBV13 to TRBJ2-2; 8 bases agree with TRBD2. The CDR3 contains 16 residues. Per germline, CDR1 PRHDT and CDR2 FYEKMQ (reference sequence). V shed 8 bases and J 2 bases; nucleotides not matched to a gene: 10. The CDR3, as DNA: TGTGCCAGCGGCGGTAGCGGGACGGTAAACACCGGGGAGCTGTTTTTT. Protein sequence: CASGGSGTVNTGELFF.

This clone was detected many times. J is TRBJ2-3 and V is TRBV10-2; TRBD2 matches 11 bases. The CDR3 has 14 residues. After removal of 10 bases from V and 0 bases from J, the junction contained 3 bases not matched to a gene. CDR1 and CDR2 from the germline V gene are WSHSY and SAAADI. DNA for the CDR3: TGCGCCACGGGACTAGCGGTTAGCACAGATACGCAGTATTTT. Translating it yields CATGLAVSTDTQYF.

This rearrangement joins TRBV27 to TRBJ1-5, with no clear D. Germline assignment: CDR1 MNHEY and CDR2 SMNVEV (reference sequence). V lost 6 bases and J 2 bases, leaving 11 bases between the germline ends. This CDR3 is built from 14 residues. The CDR3 nucleotides are TGTGCCAGCAGCTACAGCAAGGGCAATCAGCCCCAGCATTTT. Amino acids: CASSYSKGNQPQHF.

The rearrangement uses TRBV19 and TRBJ2-4; a weak D match, TRBD1 (6 bases). Trimming removed 5 bases from V and 2 bases from J, with 10 bases in between. Germline CDR1 reads LNHDA; CDR2 reads SQIVND (reference sequence). The CDR3 runs to 14 residues. The CDR3: CASSSQGTKNIQYF. The CDR3 DNA reads TGTGCCAGTAGTTCCCAGGGGACCAAAAACATTCAGTACTTC.

The rearrangement uses TRBV7-9 and TRBJ2-2, with D possibly matching TRBD1 (6 bases). CDR3 length: 15 residues. Germline V gene data show CDR1 as SEHNR and CDR2 as FQNEAQ (reference sequence). The V end was cut by 8 bases, the J end by 3 bases, with 16 bases between. CDR3 amino acids: CASHDSTGHTGELFF. The CDR3 region has the DNA TGTGCCAGCCACGATTCAACAGGGCACACCGGGGAGCTGTTTTTT.

V gene TRBV7-7 combines with J gene TRBJ2-1; perhaps TRBD2 as D (8 bases). Germline values: CDR1 SSHAT, CDR2 FNYEAQ (reference sequence). This CDR3 spans 15 amino acids. Trimming stripped 5 bases from V and 3 bases from J, with 14 bases between. The DNA of the CDR3 is TGTGCCAGCAGCCGGGGGGGACAGAACTACAATGAGCAGTTCTTC. The encoded protein is CASSRGGQNYNEQFF.

The chain recombines TRBV5-5 with TRBJ2-7; TRBD2 agrees at 7 bases. This CDR3 spans 16 amino acids. The V gene end was trimmed by 3 bases and the J gene end by 1 base; junction bases not matched to a gene: 10. From germline, CDR1 is SGHKS and CDR2 YYEKEE (reference sequence). The DNA of the CDR3 is TGTGCCAGCAGCTCGGCGGCATTGCGGGGGTCCTACGAGCAGTACTTC. Protein: CASSSAALRGSYEQYF.

The chain has TRBV7-6 and TRBJ2-7; 7 bases are shared with TRBD2. The ends lost 1 base at V and 4 bases at J; junction bases unmatched: 7. This CDR3 region has 15 residues. Germline V gene sequence: CDR1 SGHVS, CDR2 FNYEAQ. CDR3 sequence (DNA): TGTGCCAGCAGCTTAGGCGGCGGGGGAGGTTACGAGCAGTACTTC. Translated: CASSLGGGGGYEQYF.

The chain has TRBV19 and TRBJ1-1, with 7 bases matching TRBD1. CDR3 length: 14 amino acids. V was pared by 7 bases and J by 1 base, with 6 bases of the junction left unmatched. CDR1 is LNHDA and CDR2 is SQIVND in the germline V gene (reference sequence). CDR3 in amino acids: CASTNRGPNTEAFF. CDR3 nucleotides: TGTGCCAGTACAAACAGGGGACCGAACACTGAAGCTTTCTTT.

The chain recombines TRBV18 with TRBJ1-1; the D gene is possibly TRBD1 (6 bases). The V gene's germline CDR1 is KGHSH and CDR2 LQKENI. Trimming shortened V by 3 bases and J by 1 base, and 9 bases separated the two germline ends. The CDR3 extends over 14 amino acids. The CDR3 protein is CASSPVGGNTEAFF. The CDR3 DNA reads as TGTGCCAGCTCACCGGTAGGGGGGAACACTGAAGCTTTCTTT.

The chain couples TRBV6-1 to TRBJ1-1; the match to TRBD1 covers 9 bases. After removal of 0 bases from V and 6 bases from J, the junction contained 2 bases not matched to a gene. The CDR3 spans 14 residues. CDR1 MNHNS and CDR2 SASEGT come from the germline V gene. CDR3 bases: TGTGCCAGCAGTGAAGCGCGACAGGGGGCTGAAGCTTTCTTT. Translating gives CASSEARQGAEAFF.

The rearrangement joins TRBV27 to TRBJ1-4; D may be TRBD1 (6 bases). Germline-derived CDR1 and CDR2 are MNHEY and SMNVEV (reference sequence). This CDR3 has 17 amino acids. Deletions cut 2 bases from V and 3 bases from J, with 16 bases between. CDR3 nucleotides: TGTGCCAGCAGTTTACGACAGGTTTTTATCCCTAATGAAAAACTGTTTTTT. This encodes CASSLRQVFIPNEKLFF.

The chain has TRBV5-1 and TRBJ2-7; the match to TRBD1 covers 8 bases. Germline CDR1 is SGHRS and CDR2 is YFSETQ. CDR3 length equals 13 residues. With V trimmed by 4 bases and J by 5 bases, 5 bases remained unmatched. The CDR3 region has the DNA TGCGCCAGCAGCCGGACAGGGTGGAACGAGCAGTACTTC. It encodes CASSRTGWNEQYF. Full variable domain (missing parts from reference TRBV5-1 and TRBJ2-7): KAGVTQTPRYLIKTRGQQVTLSCSPISGHRSVSWYQQTPGQGLQFLFEYFSETQRNKGNFPGRFSGRQFSNSRSEMNVSTLELGDSALYLCASSRTGWNEQYFGPGTRLTVT.

This clone was seen a single time. The genes are TRBV5-1 and TRBJ2-1, with a possible D match to TRBD2 (5 bases). This CDR3 has 15 amino acids. Trimming left V 4 bases short and J 6 bases short, with 17 bases between. CDR1 is SGHRS and CDR2 is YFSETQ in the germline V gene. CDR3 sequence reads: CASSPGGLTGNEQFF. The CDR3 DNA sequence: TGCGCCAGCAGCCCGGGTGGACTCACGGGCAATGAGCAGTTCTTC. Together with reference TRBV5-1 and TRBJ2-1, the CDR3 gives the full variable domain: KAGVTQTPRYLIKTRGQQVTLSCSPISGHRSVSWYQQTPGQGLQFLFEYFSETQRNKGNFPGRFSGRQFSNSRSEMNVSTLELGDSALYLCASSPGGLTGNEQFFGPGTRLTVL.

This clone showed up just a few times. This chain uses TRBV7-2 with TRBJ2-3, with TRBD2 matching over 10 bases. Germline CDR1 SGHTA, CDR2 FQGNSA. J lost 6 bases, V lost 4 bases, and 10 bases had no gene match. This CDR3 is 16 amino acids long. The CDR3 region is CASSYLAGARGDTQYF. CDR3 DNA sequence: TGTGCCAGCAGCTACCTAGCGGGGGCCCGGGGGGATACGCAGTATTTT.

The chain employs TRBV25-1 and TRBJ2-7; 10 bases map to TRBD1. Trimming cost V 1 base and J 3 bases; bases outside gene matches: 3. The CDR3 consists of 15 residues. Germline CDR1 is MGHDK and CDR2 is SYGVNS. The DNA for the CDR3 is TGTGCCAGCAGTGAATCGGGACAGGGGTTCTACGAGCAGTACTTC. This codes for CASSESGQGFYEQYF.

The chain employs TRBV25-1 and TRBJ1-6; D might be TRBD1 (6 bases). Germline V gene sequence: CDR1 MGHDK, CDR2 SYGVNS. V was cut by 4 bases and J by 9 bases, with 16 bases left in between. This CDR3 has 15 residues. The DNA of the CDR3 is TGTGCCAGCAGTGCCCGACGGGGGGCGAGTTCACCCCTCCACTTT. As protein: CASSARRGASSPLHF.

The gene calls are TRBV9 and TRBJ1-3, with 7 bases aligning to TRBD1. CDR1 and CDR2 (germline): SGDLS, YYNGEE. CDR3 size: 15 residues. V lost 2 bases and J lost 0; bases outside the gene matches: 2. DNA of the CDR3: TGTGCCAGCAGCGTCGACAGGGTCTCTGGAAACACCATATATTTT. Residues: CASSVDRVSGNTIYF. Full variable domain (missing parts from reference TRBV9 and TRBJ1-3): DSGVTQTPKHLITATGQRVTLRCSPRSGDLSVYWYQQSLDQGLQFLIQYYNGEERAKGNILERFSAQQFPDLHSELNLSSLELGDSALYFCASSVDRVSGNTIYFGEGSWLTVV.